This TCR beta chain comes out of a study of blood T cell repertoires in COVID-19. V shed 5 bases and J 5 bases; nucleotides not matched to a gene: 11. Germline lookup yields CDR1 LGHNA and CDR2 YNFKEQ. The CDR3 runs to 17 residues. As processed by the authors: Reference gene primer amplification gave estimated nucleated cell counts. Assay: immunoSEQ multiplex PCR; the TCRdb copy retains only in-frame clones and omits some. The V and J calls and clone size were taken over from that table, and D and trimming were inferred from the DNA. In the table there are some 21,000 clones, about 85% of which are singletons. This clone was seen only once.

The rearrangement links TRBV4-2 to TRBJ2-3; 12 bases are a match to TRBD2. Material for sequencing was peripheral blood. This TCR came from a human donor with active COVID-19. The donor label of this sample is uncertain. The chain's CDR3 is CASSSRTSGKVQDTQYF. CDR3 bases: TGTGCCAGCAGCTCGCGGACTAGCGGGAAAGTCCAAGATACGCAGTATTTT.